Sequencing of this TCR beta chain was carried out in a study of technical replicates of blood from a handful of donors. The germline CDR1 and CDR2 sequences are SSHAT and FNYEAQ (reference sequence). The CDR3 spans 13 residues. Of note for this clone: Relative to the germline gene, one junction end is altered; a read error may explain this.

Here immunoSEQ multiplex PCR was the method, and the copy in TCRdb shows in-frame clones only, minus some. The data contain 83,000 or so clones, around 90% of them singletons. The J gene is TRBJ2-1, the V gene TRBV7-7; the D is unclear. The TCR comes from a human donor in good health. The sequenced sample consisted of T cells isolated from PBMCs. The DNA of the CDR3 is TGTGCTAGCAGCTTAAACAGCTACAATGAGCAGTTCTTC. Translated, it gives CASSLNSYNEQFF.